This T cell receptor (beta chain) was recorded in a study of cytomegalovirus exposure and HLA in healthy donors. Both 60 Vbeta primers and 13 Jbeta primers went into the PCR. Clones were sequenced by immunoSEQ multiplex PCR, and TCRdb holds only the in-frame ones, with some missing. The sample includes about 120,000 clones, around 76% seen only once; the top ten take roughly 12%. Each of the donors was a healthy bone marrow donor. Nominally healthy donors provided the samples, though records likely missed some immune exposures. The CDR3 length is 16 residues. The germline V gene has CDR1 SGHNT and CDR2 YYREEE (reference sequence). J lost 1 base, V lost 4 bases, and 3 bases had no gene match.

The sample taken for sequencing was PBMCs. The TCR sequence derives from a woman aged 35 to 49 in good health and CMV-seropositive. The chain couples TRBV5-4 to TRBJ2-3; 13 positions agree with TRBD2. Here the CDR3 DNA reads TGTGCCAGCAGCCTCGGACTAGCGGGGGGCACAGATACGCAGTATTTT. Its translation is CASSLGLAGGTDTQYF. Supplemented by reference TRBV5-4 and TRBJ2-3, the full variable domain reads ETGVTQSPTHLIKTRGQQVTLRCSSQSGHNTVSWYQQALGQGPQFIFQYYREEENGRGNFPPRFSGLQFPNYSSELNVNALELDDSALYLCASSLGLAGGTDTQYFGPGTRLTVL.